The T cell receptor beta chain described here comes from a study of blood T cell repertoires in COVID-19. In the original workflow: Researchers report that nucleated cell counts were estimated from reference gene primer amplification. Clones were read by immunoSEQ multiplex PCR, and TCRdb kept only the in-frame ones, dropping some. Clone size and V and J calls were adopted from that table, with D and trimming inferred from the DNA. The sample shows around 250,000 clones, 75% to 90% of them seen only once. The germline CDR1 and CDR2 sequences are SGHRS and YFSETQ. With V trimmed by 3 bases and J by 3 bases, 3 bases remained unmatched. The CDR3 length is 15 residues.

The sequence came from a woman aged 25 to 39 with active or convalescent COVID-19. This chain links TRBV5-1 with TRBJ2-7, with TRBD2 matching over 13 bases. Source material: peripheral blood. In DNA, the CDR3 is TGCGCCAGCAGCTCCGGACTAGCGGGGGACTACGAGCAGTACTTC. Translation gives CASSSGLAGDYEQYF. Looking up the rest from reference TRBV5-1 and TRBJ2-7 gives the full variable domain: KAGVTQTPRYLIKTRGQQVTLSCSPISGHRSVSWYQQTPGQGLQFLFEYFSETQRNKGNFPGRFSGRQFSNSRSEMNVSTLELGDSALYLCASSSGLAGDYEQYFGPGTRLTVT.